This T cell receptor (beta chain) was captured by sequencing in a study of shared clonotypes between healthy human individuals (dated by TCRdb to 2018 to 2021). With regard to the full study: The cohort included three men and a couple of women between 18 and 49 years of age. For each donor, three plates each were used for CD4 naive and CD4 memory, two plates were used for CD8 naive, and one plate was used for CD8 memory. The study deeply sequenced blood TCR repertoires of about five healthy adults to estimate repertoire size and the extent of clonotype sharing between individuals. Libraries were prepared and TCR repertoires were sequenced by different laboratories using diverse techniques, in order to increase sequencing depth and limit assay-specific biases. Between about 0.8 and 9 billion PBMCs per donor were obtained by leukapheresis. Points the paper makes about the study in general: Naive subsets generally had larger estimated clonotype richness than memory subsets did. About 4.5% of naive CD4, roughly 3.6% of naive CD8, about 2.1% of memory CD4, and 0.4% of memory CD8 clonotypes were shared across several donors. Based on pairwise subsampling, the degree of clonotype sharing among donors was expected to be affected by sequencing depth. Only blood was sampled, and tissue TCR repertoires likely differ from those in blood. Higher generation probabilities were observed for clonotypes shared by all four sorted-subset donors than for non-shared clonotypes. Because the study included a small number of donors, the genetic and exposure-history diversity represented was limited. Rarefaction of sorted-subset datasets indicated incomplete sequencing despite the large sequencing depth.

Donors were healthy HIV-negative adults with no recently reported acute infections or vaccinations. Every donor was a Caucasian adult residing in Nashville, Tennessee, USA. CD4+ T cells were enriched by magnetic negative selection; naive cells were then positively selected on CD45RA, and the negative fraction formed the memory subset. Blood was obtained by leukapheresis, after which PBMCs were separated by Ficoll-Histopaque density gradient centrifugation and cryopreserved in liquid nitrogen vapor phase. Analytical flow cytometry was used to check the purity and quantity of every magnetically sorted T cell population. Genomic DNA was isolated from every sorted fraction and measured by UV absorbance on a Nanodrop 2000c. Using the deep immunoSEQ assay, TCR CDR3 regions were amplified from genomic DNA by multiplex PCR. Genomic DNA extracted from each cell subset was distributed evenly over all wells of several immunoSEQ 96-well plates, and each plate served as one replicate. Each replicate PCR for sorted subsets received around 0.2 ug genomic DNA, equal to about 30,000 T cell genomes. Purified libraries were quantified with a Qubit 3.0 fluorometer, sized on a Bioanalyzer 2100, and re-quantified with the KAPA Library Quantification kit. Every immunoSEQ 96-well plate was sequenced on a separate single-read 150-cycle Illumina NextSeq 550 flow cell. The authors' pipeline ran thus. Because only junctional sequences without quality scores were contained in the immunoSEQ output, filtering matching that applied to full-length reads could not be performed. Sequences were annotated with PyIR, a Python wrapper for IgBLAST v1.9, and V/J genes and CDR3 were assigned using IMGT germline references. Reads were removed for weak V/J assignments (E-value above 1e-6), missing CDR3, stop codons, out-of-frame junctions, or ambiguous translated residues. A V3J clonotype was defined by an identical inferred V gene, J gene, and CDR3 amino acid sequence. To compute the percentage overlap between repertoires, the number of shared unique clonotypes was divided by the size of the smaller repertoire. Richness of each repertoire was evaluated using RTK rarefaction, the Chao1 estimator, and Recon v2.1 estimates of unobserved clonotypes. Generation probabilities were computed with OLGA for all TCRbeta clonotypes obtained by the gDNA method from several donors. Entries here come from immuneACCESS through TCRdb and include only in-frame sequences with V and J called. Some clones fail to appear in such tables; in the studies checked, an unresolved V gene covers under half of the shortfall, and the cause of the remainder is unknown. V, J and clone size derive from that table, while D and trimming were established from the DNA sequence. The sample table holds approximately 640,000 clones, of which 72% were seen once. The ten most abundant clones make up around 1.8% of the sample.

Trimming leaves V shorter by 6 bases and J shorter by 3 bases, with the junction holding 5 bases beyond the gene matches. The CDR3 has 15 amino acids, counting the end cysteine and phenylalanine. Only the CDR3 portion is preserved as DNA: 45 bases, with reading frame beginning at the first base. CDR1 and CDR2, looked up from the germline V gene (reference sequence), are SEHNR and FQNEAQ. On this clone itself: The clone's antigen remains unknown. Base qualities are missing; no much larger clone stands one base away.

Rearrangement joined TRBV7-9 to TRBJ2-7; TRBD2 lines up with 13 middle nucleotides. Sequencing input: memory CD4+ T cells sorted from blood. This specimen's cell subset or site label, per the study, means: CD45RA-negative fraction. The receptor comes from a woman aged 30 to 39 in good health. The bases are TGTGCCAGCAGGGAGGGACTAGCGGGGAGCTACGAGCAGTACTTC. Its translation is CASREGLAGSYEQYF.